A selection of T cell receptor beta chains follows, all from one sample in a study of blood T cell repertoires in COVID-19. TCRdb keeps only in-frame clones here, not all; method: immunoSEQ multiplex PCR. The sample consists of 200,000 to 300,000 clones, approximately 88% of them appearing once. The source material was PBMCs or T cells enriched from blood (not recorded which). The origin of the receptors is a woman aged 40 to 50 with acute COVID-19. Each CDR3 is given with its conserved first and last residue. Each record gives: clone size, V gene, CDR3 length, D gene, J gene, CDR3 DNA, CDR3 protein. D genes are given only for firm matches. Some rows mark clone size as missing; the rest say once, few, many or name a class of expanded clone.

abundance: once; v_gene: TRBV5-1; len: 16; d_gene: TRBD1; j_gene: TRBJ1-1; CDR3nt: TGCGCCAGCAGCTTGGGGCAGGGGGGCGTTGACACTGAAGCTTTCTTT; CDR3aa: CASSLGQGGVDTEAFF
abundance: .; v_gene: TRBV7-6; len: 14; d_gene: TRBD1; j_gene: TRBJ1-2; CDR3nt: TGTGCCAGCAGCTTAGCAATGACAGGGGATGGCTACACCTTC; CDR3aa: CASSLAMTGDGYTF
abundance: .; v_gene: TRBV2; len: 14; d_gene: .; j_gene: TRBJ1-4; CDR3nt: TGTGCCAGCAGTTCGTTGGGGGGTAATGAAAAACTGTTTTTT; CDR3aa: CASSSLGGNEKLFF
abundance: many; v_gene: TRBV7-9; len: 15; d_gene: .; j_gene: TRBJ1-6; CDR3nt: TGTGCCAGCAGCTTAGATCAGGGTGAGAATTCACCCCTCCACTTT; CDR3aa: CASSLDQGENSPLHF
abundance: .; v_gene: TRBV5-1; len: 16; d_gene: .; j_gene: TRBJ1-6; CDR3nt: TGCGCCAGCAGCTTTCGACCGGGACAAAATAATTCACCCCTCCACTTT; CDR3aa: CASSFRPGQNNSPLHF
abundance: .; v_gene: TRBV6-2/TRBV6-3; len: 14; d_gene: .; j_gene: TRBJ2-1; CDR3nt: TGTGCCAGCAGTTACCCCAGTCCGTTTCGTGAGCAGTTCTTC; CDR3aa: CASSYPSPFREQFF
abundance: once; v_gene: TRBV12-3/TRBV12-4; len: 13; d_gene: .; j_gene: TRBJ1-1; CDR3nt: TGTGCCAGCATCTTAAGAGTGAACACTGAAGCTTTCTTT; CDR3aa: CASILRVNTEAFF
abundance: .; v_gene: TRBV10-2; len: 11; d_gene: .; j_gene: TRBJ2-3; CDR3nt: TGCGCCAGCAGTCTTGCAGATACGCAGTATTTT; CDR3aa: CASSLADTQYF
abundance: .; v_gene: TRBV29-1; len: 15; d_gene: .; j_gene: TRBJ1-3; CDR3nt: TGCAGCAATCTTAGAATTTATAGCTCTGGAAACACCATATATTTT; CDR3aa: CSNLRIYSSGNTIYF
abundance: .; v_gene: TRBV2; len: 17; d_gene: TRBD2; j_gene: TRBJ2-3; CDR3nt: TGTGCCAGCAGGGCCCCGACGGCTAGCGGGTTCGCAGATACGCAGTATTTT; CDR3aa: CASRAPTASGFADTQYF
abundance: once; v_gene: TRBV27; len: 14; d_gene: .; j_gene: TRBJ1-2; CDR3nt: TGTGCCAGCTCAGTTTACGGGGGGGCGGGGGCCATCACCTTC; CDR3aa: CASSVYGGAGAITF
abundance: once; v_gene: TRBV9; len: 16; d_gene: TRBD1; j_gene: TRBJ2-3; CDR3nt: TGTGCCAGCAGCGTAATAGACAGGGGGCCTATAGATACGCAGTATTTT; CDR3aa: CASSVIDRGPIDTQYF
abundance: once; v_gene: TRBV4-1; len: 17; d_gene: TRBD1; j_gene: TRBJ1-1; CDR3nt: TGCGCCAGCAGCCAAAGAGTAGCGACAGGGGCGGGGACTGAAGCTTTCTTT; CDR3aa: CASSQRVATGAGTEAFF
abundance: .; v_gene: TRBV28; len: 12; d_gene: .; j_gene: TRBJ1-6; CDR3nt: TGTGCCAGCAGTTTACCGGGGAACACCCTCCACTTT; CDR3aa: CASSLPGNTLHF
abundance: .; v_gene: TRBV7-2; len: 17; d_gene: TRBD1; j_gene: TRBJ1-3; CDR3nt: TGTGCCAGCAGCCCCGTGGGACAGGGGGCGAATGGAAACACCATATATTTT; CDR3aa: CASSPVGQGANGNTIYF
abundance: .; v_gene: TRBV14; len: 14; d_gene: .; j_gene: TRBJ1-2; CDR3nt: TGTGCCAGCAGCCAAGATATTATTAACTATGGCTACACCTTC; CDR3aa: CASSQDIINYGYTF
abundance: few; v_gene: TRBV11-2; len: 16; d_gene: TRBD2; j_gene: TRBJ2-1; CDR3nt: TGTGCCAGCAGCTTGGGGGGGACTTTCCAGGAGAATGAGCAGTTCTTC; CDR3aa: CASSLGGTFQENEQFF
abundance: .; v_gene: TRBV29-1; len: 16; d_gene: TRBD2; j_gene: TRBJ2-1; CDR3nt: TGCAGCGATCTCGACGTTAGCGGGAGGGCCGGGAATGAGCAGTTCTTC; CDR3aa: CSDLDVSGRAGNEQFF
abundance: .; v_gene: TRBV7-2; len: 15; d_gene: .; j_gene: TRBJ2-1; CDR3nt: TGTGCCAGCAGCTTGACTAGTTGGTCCTACAATGAGCAGTTCTTC; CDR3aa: CASSLTSWSYNEQFF
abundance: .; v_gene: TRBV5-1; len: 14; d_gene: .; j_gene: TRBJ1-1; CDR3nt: TGCGCCAGCAGTTTACAGGGACCGAACACTGAAGCTTTCTTT; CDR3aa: CASSLQGPNTEAFF
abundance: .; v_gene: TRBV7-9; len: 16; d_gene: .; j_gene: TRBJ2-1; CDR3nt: TGTGCCAGCAGCGGAAGACTAGGGTCCTCCTACAATGAGCAGTTCTTC; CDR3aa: CASSGRLGSSYNEQFF
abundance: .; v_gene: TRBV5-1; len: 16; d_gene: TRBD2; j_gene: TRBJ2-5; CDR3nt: TGCGCCAGCAGCTTGGAGGCGCGGGGGAGGGAAGAGACCCAGTACTTC; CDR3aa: CASSLEARGREETQYF
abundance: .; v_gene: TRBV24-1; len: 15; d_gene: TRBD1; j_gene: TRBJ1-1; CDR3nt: TGTGCCACCAGTGGCGGGACAGGGTGGAGCACTGAAGCTTTCTTT; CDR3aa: CATSGGTGWSTEAFF
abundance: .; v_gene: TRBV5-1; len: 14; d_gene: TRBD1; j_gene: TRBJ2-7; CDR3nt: TGCGCCAGCAGCTTGGCCGGGACAGACTACGAGCAGTACTTC; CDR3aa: CASSLAGTDYEQYF
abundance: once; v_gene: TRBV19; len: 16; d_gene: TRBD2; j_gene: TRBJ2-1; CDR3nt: TGTGCCAGTTACGCGGGAGGGTCGTTAGGGGACAATGAGCAGTTCTTC; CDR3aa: CASYAGGSLGDNEQFF
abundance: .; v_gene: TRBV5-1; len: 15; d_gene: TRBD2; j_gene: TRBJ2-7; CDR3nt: TGCGCCAGCAGCTTGGTGACTAGCGGGAGCTACGAGCAGTACTTC; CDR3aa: CASSLVTSGSYEQYF
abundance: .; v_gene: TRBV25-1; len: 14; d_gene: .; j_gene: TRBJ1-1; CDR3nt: TGTGCCAGCAGGGAGGGGGGGCGTAACACTGAAGCTTTCTTT; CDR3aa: CASREGGRNTEAFF
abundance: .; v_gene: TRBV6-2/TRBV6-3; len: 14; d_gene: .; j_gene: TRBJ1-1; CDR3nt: TGTGCCAGCAGTTACTCGATTGGGGGCACCAAAGCTTTCTTT; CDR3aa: CASSYSIGGTKAFF
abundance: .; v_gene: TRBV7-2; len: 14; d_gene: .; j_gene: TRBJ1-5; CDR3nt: TGTGCCAGCAGCTCAAGGGAAGGAGGTCAGCCCCAGCATTTT; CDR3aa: CASSSREGGQPQHF
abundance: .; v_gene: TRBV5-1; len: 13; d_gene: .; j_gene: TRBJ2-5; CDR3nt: TGCGCCAGCAGCCCTGGGCTCCGAGAGACCCAGTACTTC; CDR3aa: CASSPGLRETQYF
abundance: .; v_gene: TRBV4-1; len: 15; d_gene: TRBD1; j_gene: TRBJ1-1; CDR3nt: TGCGCCAGCAGCCAAGTAGAGACAGGGATAACTGAAGCTTTCTTT; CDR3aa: CASSQVETGITEAFF
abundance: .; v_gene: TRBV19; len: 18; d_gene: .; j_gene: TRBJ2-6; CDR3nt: TGTGCCAGTAGTATAGCGGACATTCGAAACTCTGGGGCCAACGTCCTGACTTTC; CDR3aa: CASSIADIRNSGANVLTF